This paragraph reports one TCR beta chain. This entry belongs to a study of blood T cell repertoires in COVID-19. Looking at the study overall: The samples span acute and convalescent COVID-19 from the United States, Italy and Spain.

Libraries were prepared by immunoSEQ multiplex PCR; TCRdb keeps only in-frame clonotypes and omits some of them. This sample has 380,000 or so clones; nearly 90% occur once, and the top ten carry roughly 2%. Per germline, CDR1 DFQATT and CDR2 SNEGSKA (reference sequence). Trimming took 0 bases from V and 11 from J, leaving 7 bases between them. The CDR3 is made up of 11 amino acids. Material for sequencing was PBMCs or T cells enriched from blood (not recorded which). This TCR was sampled from a woman between 40 and 55 years old with acute COVID-19. The chain has TRBV20-1 and TRBJ1-4; D not resolved. The CDR3 DNA follows: TGCAGTGCTAGAGATAGGGAGAAACTGTTTTTT. This gives the protein CSARDREKLFF.